Listed below are T cell receptor beta chains from one sample, sequenced in a study of radiation and T cells in renal cell carcinoma. Assay: immunoSEQ multiplex PCR; the TCRdb copy retains only in-frame clones and omits some. The table shows 15,000 to 17,000 clones, with 55% to 60% occurring only once. Sequences were derived from tumor tissue, sampled from a patient whose treatment was nephrectomy without radiotherapy. These receptors all stem from a man between 45 and 60 years old with renal cell carcinoma. CDR3s include the opening cysteine and the closing phenylalanine or tryptophan. D genes are given only for firm matches. Clone size is given for some rows only: seen once, a few or many times, or a class if the clone is expanded.

>TRBJ2-3|.|TRBV11-2|16|.
CASSLDQGRGRISQYF
TGTGCCAGCAGCTTAGATCAAGGACGAGGGAGGATTTCGCAGTATTTT
>TRBJ1-3|few|TRBV19|15|TRBD1
CASSRDRTSGNTIYF
TGTGCCAGTTCAAGGGACAGAACCTCTGGAAACACCATATATTTT
>TRBJ2-5|few|TRBV9|16|TRBD2
CASSVGSSGGAETQYF
TGTGCCAGCAGCGTAGGAAGTAGCGGGGGGGCAGAGACCCAGTACTTC
>TRBJ2-2|.|TRBV5-1|14|.
CASSSRQNTGELFF
TGCGCCAGCAGCTCCAGACAGAACACCGGGGAGCTGTTTTTT
>TRBJ1-1|.|TRBV4-2|19|TRBD1
CASSQDDPGQGAWNTEAFF
TGTGCCAGCAGCCAAGATGACCCGGGACAGGGGGCTTGGAACACTGAAGCTTTCTTT
>TRBJ1-4|few|TRBV30|13|.
CAWSPGAGEKLFF
TGTGCCTGGAGCCCGGGGGCAGGGGAAAAACTGTTTTTT
>TRBJ2-3|.|TRBV2|14|TRBD1
CASRSGTASDTQYF
TGTGCCAGCAGGTCCGGGACAGCTTCAGATACGCAGTATTTT
>TRBJ2-5|.|TRBV11-2|13|.
CASSLGIGETQYF
TGTGCCAGCAGCTTAGGTATCGGAGAGACCCAGTACTTC
>TRBJ1-1|many|TRBV5-1|14|TRBD1
CASSVRGEHTEAFF
TGCGCCAGCAGCGTCAGGGGGGAGCACACTGAAGCTTTCTTT
>TRBJ1-2|.|TRBV5-1|14|TRBD1
CASRGTTGGRGYTF
TGCGCCAGCAGGGGAACTACAGGGGGCCGGGGCTACACCTTC
>TRBJ1-1|.|TRBV11-1|13|.
CASSLLGDTEAFF
TGTGCCAGCAGCTTACTAGGGGACACTGAAGCTTTCTTT
>TRBJ1-1|.|TRBV21-1|16|.
CASSTTECQGDTEAFF
TGTGCCAGCAGCACCACAGAGTGCCAGGGGGACACTGAAGCTTTCTTT
>TRBJ2-5|.|TRBV2|14|.
CASRVTGSQETQYF
TGTGCCAGCAGGGTAACAGGGTCCCAAGAGACCCAGTACTTC
>TRBJ1-1|.|TRBV5-1|13|.
CASSVGLNTEAFF
TGCGCCAGCAGCGTGGGCCTGAACACTGAAGCTTTCTTT
>TRBJ2-7|.|TRBV29-1|13|.
CSVEDLGTYEQYF
TGCAGCGTTGAAGATCTGGGAACCTACGAGCAGTACTTC
>TRBJ2-1|few|TRBV9|15|TRBD2
CASSVASLGRNEQFF
TGTGCCAGCAGCGTAGCTTCCCTCGGGAGGAATGAGCAGTTCTTC
>TRBJ1-3|few|TRBV30|16|.
CAWSVPEGPSGNTIYF
TGTGCCTGGAGTGTACCCGAGGGGCCCTCTGGAAACACCATATATTTT
>TRBJ1-2|.|TRBV6-1|17|.
CASSEAVTQLANYGYTF
TGTGCCAGCAGTGAAGCAGTGACACAATTAGCTAACTATGGCTACACCTTC
>TRBJ2-7|few|TRBV29-1|13|.
CSVVPDSTYEQYF
TGCAGCGTTGTTCCGGACAGTACCTACGAGCAGTACTTC
>TRBJ2-7|.|TRBV10-3|14|.
CASRSQPGNYEQYF
TGTGCCAGCAGATCTCAGCCAGGGAACTACGAGCAGTACTTC
>TRBJ2-7|.|TRBV27|14|.
CASSPTYSGYEQYF
TGTGCCAGCAGTCCTACCTACAGCGGCTACGAGCAGTACTTC
>TRBJ1-2|.|TRBV27|13|.
CASSIQVNYGYTF
TGTGCCAGCAGTATACAGGTTAACTATGGCTACACCTTC
>TRBJ1-1|.|TRBV11-2|13|TRBD1
CASSRDSITEAFF
TGTGCCAGCAGCCGGGACAGCATCACTGAAGCTTTCTTT
>TRBJ2-1|medium-sized|TRBV7-9|13|.
CASLATYHNEQFF
TGTGCCAGCTTAGCAACTTATCACAATGAGCAGTTCTTC
>TRBJ2-7|few|TRBV6-5|15|TRBD1
CAIDIYPGTGGEQYF
TGTGCCATCGACATTTACCCAGGGACAGGGGGCGAGCAGTACTTC
>TRBJ1-5|few|TRBV7-2|16|.
CASSPGDGGPSQPQHF
TGTGCCAGCAGCCCGGGGGACGGGGGACCCAGTCAGCCCCAGCATTTT
>TRBJ1-2|.|TRBV19|11|.
CASSINYGYTF
TGTGCCAGTAGTATTAACTATGGCTACACCTTC